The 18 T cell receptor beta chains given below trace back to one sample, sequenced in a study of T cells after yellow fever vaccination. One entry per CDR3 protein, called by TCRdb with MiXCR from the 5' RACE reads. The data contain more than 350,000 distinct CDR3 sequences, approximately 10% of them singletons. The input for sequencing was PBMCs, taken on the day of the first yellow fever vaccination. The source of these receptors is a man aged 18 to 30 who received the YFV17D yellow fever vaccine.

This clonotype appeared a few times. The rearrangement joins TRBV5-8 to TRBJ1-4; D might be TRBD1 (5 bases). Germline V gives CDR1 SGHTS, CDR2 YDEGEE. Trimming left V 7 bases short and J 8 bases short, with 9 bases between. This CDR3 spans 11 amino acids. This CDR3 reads CASERGEKLFF. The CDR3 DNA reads TGTGCCAGCGAGAGGGGAGAAAAACTGTTTTTT.

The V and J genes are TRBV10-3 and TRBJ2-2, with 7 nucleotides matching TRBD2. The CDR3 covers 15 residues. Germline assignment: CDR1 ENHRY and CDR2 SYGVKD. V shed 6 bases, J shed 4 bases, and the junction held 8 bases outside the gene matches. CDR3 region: CAISDLGGATGELFF. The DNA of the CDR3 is TGTGCCATCAGCGATTTGGGAGGGGCCACCGGGGAGCTGTTTTTT.

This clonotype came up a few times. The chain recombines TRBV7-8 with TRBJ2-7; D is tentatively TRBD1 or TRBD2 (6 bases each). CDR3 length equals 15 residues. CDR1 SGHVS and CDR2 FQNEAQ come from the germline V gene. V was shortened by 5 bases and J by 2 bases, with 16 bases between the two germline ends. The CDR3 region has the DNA TGTGCCAGCAGCCGCTTGAGGGGGGCGGCCTACGAGCAGTACGTC. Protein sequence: CASSRLRGAAYEQYV.

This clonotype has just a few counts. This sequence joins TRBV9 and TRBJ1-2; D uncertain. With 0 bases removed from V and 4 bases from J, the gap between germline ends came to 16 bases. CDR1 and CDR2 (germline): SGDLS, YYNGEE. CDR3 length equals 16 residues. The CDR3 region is CASSVGAVKVAYGYTF. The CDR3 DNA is TGTGCCAGCAGCGTAGGCGCAGTGAAGGTGGCCTATGGCTACACCTTC.

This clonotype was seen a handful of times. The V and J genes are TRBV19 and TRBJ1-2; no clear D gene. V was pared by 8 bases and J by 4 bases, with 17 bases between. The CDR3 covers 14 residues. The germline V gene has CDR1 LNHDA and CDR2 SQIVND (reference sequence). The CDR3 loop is CASRAPWGSYGYTF. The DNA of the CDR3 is TGTGCCAGTCGCGCCCCTTGGGGAAGCTATGGCTACACCTTC.

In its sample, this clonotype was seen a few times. The CDR3 coding sequence is TGTGCCAGCACTAAGCCGGGACTAACCACAGATACGCAGTATTTT. This gives the protein CASTKPGLTTDTQYF. V gene TRBV5-4 combines with J gene TRBJ2-3, with 7 bases lining up with TRBD2. The CDR3 covers 15 residues. After removal of 6 bases from V and 2 bases from J, the junction contained 9 bases not matched to a gene. Germline V gene sequence: CDR1 SGHNT, CDR2 YYREEE (reference sequence).

In DNA form, the CDR3 reads TGTGCCAGCAGCGGTGCTAGCGGGTGGGCCGATAATGAGCAGTTCTTC. This sequence encodes CASSGASGWADNEQFF. The chain combines TRBV5-4 with TRBJ2-1, with 8 bases identical to TRBD2. Germline loops: CDR1 SGHNT, CDR2 YYREEE (reference sequence). The CDR3 has 16 residues. V gave up 4 bases and J gave up 7 bases; unmatched junction bases: 13.

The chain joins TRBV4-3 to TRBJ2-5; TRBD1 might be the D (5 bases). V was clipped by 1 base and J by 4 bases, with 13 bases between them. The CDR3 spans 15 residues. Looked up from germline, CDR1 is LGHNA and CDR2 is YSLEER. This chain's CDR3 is CASSQVAGIGETQYF. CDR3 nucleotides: TGCGCCAGCAGCCAAGTCGCAGGGATAGGAGAGACCCAGTACTTC.

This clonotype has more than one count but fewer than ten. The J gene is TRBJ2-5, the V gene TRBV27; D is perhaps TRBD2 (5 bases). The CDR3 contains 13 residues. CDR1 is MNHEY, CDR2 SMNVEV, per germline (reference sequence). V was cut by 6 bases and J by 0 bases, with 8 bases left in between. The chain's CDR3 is CASREADQETQYF. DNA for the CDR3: TGTGCCAGCAGGGAAGCGGACCAAGAGACCCAGTACTTC.

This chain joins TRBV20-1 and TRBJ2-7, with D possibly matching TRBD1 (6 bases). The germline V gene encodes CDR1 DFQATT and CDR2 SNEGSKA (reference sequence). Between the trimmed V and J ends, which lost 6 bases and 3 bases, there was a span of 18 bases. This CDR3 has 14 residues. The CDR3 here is CSADTRDNLYEQYV. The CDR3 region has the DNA TGCAGTGCAGACACAAGGGACAACCTCTACGAGCAGTACGTC.

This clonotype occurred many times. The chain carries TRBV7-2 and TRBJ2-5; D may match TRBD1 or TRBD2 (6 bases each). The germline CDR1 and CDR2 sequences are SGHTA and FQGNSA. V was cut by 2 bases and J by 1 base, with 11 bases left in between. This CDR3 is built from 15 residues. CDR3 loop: CASSLFGGPQETQYF. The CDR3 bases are TGTGCCAGCAGCTTATTCGGGGGCCCCCAAGAGACCCAGTACTTC. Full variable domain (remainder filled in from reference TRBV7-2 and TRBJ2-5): GAGVSQSPSNKVTEKGKDVELRCDPISGHTALYWYRQSLGQGLEFLIYFQGNSAPDKSGLPSDRFSAERTGGSVSTLTIQRTQQEDSAVYLCASSLFGGPQETQYFGPGTRLLVL.

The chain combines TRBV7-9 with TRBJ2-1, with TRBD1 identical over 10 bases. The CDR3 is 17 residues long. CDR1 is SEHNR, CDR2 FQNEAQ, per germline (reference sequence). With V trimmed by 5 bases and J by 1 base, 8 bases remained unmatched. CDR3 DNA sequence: TGTGCCAGCAGCCCACCGACAGGGGGCTGGTCCTACAATGAGCAGTTCTTC. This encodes CASSPPTGGWSYNEQFF. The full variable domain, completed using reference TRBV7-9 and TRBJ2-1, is DTGVSQNPRHKITKRGQNVTFRCDPISEHNRLYWYRQTLGQGPEFLTYFQNEAQLEKSRLLSDRFSAERPKGSFSTLEIQRTEQGDSAMYLCASSPPTGGWSYNEQFFGPGTRLTVL.

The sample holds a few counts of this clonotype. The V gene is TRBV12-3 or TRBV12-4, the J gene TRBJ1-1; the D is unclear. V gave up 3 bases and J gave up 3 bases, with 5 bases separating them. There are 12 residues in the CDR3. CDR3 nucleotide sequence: TGTGCCAGCAGTTTCTCGGACACTGAAGCTTTCTTT. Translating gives CASSFSDTEAFF.

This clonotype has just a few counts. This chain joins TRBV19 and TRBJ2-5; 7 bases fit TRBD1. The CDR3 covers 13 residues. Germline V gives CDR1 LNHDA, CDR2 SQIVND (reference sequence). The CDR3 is CATGTVNQETQYF. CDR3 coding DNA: TGTGCGACCGGGACAGTCAACCAAGAGACCCAGTACTTC.

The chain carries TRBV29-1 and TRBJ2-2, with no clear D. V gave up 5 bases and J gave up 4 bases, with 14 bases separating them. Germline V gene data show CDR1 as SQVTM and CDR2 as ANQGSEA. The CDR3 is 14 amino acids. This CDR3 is CSVPRPPATGELFF. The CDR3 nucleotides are TGCAGCGTTCCGAGGCCCCCAGCCACCGGGGAGCTGTTTTTT.

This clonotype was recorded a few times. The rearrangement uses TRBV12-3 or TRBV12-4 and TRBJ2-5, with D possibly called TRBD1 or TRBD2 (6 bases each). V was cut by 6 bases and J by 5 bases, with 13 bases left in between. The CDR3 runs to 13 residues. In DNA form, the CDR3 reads TGTGCCAGCAGGCCCGGGGGCGGGGAGACCCAGTACTTC. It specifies CASRPGGGETQYF.

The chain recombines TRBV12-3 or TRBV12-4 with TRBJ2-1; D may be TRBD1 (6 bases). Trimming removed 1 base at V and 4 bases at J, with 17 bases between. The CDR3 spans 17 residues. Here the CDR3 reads CASSLGRLFGTYNEQFF. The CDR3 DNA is TGTGCCAGCAGTTTAGGACGGCTATTCGGGACATACAATGAGCAGTTCTTC.

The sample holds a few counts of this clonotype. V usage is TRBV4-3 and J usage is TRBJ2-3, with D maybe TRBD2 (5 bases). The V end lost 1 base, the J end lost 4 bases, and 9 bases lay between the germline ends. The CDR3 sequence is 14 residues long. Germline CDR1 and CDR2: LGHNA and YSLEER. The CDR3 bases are TGCGCCAGCAGCCAAGTAACTAGAGCAGATACGCAGTATTTT. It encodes CASSQVTRADTQYF.